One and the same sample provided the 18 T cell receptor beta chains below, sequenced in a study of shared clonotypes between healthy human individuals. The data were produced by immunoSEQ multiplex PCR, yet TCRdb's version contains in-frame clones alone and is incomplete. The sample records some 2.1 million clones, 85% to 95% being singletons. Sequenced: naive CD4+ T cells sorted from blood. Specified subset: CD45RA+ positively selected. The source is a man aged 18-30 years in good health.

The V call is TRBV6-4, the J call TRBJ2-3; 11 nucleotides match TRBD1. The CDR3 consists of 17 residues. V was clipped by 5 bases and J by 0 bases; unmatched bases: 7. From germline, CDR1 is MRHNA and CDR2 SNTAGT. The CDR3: CASSPDRGLTSTDTQYF. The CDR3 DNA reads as TGTGCCAGCAGTCCGGACAGGGGGCTTACTAGCACAGATACGCAGTATTTT.

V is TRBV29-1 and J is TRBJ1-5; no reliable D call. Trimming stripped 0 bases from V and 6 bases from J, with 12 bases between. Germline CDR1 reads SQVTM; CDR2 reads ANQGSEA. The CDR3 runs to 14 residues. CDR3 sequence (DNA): TGCAGCGTTGAAGATGGCACAGTCGGTCAGCCCCAGCATTTT. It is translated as CSVEDGTVGQPQHF.

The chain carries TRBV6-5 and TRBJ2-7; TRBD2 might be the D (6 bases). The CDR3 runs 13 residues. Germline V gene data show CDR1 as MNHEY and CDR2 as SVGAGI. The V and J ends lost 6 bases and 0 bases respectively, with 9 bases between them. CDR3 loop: CASRGGASYEQYF. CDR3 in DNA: TGTGCCAGCAGGGGCGGGGCCTCCTACGAGCAGTACTTC.

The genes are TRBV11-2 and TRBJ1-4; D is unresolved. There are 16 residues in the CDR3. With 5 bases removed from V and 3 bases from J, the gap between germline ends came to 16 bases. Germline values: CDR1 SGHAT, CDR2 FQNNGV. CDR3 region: CASSLQNRVPNEKLFF. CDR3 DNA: TGTGCCAGCAGCCTACAGAACCGGGTTCCTAATGAAAAACTGTTTTTT.

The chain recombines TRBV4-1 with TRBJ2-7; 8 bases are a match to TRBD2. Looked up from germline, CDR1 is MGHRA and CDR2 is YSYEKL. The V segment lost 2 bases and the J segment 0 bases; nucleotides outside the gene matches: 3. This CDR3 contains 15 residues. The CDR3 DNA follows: TGCGCCAGCAGCCAAACTAGCGGCGACTCCTACGAGCAGTACTTC. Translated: CASSQTSGDSYEQYF.

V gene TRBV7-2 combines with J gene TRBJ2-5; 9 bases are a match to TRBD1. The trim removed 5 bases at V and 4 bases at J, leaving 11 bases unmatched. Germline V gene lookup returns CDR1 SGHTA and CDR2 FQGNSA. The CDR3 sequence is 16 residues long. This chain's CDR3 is CASSPTGGGWIETQYF. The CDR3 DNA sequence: TGTGCCAGCAGCCCCACAGGGGGCGGTTGGATAGAGACCCAGTACTTC.

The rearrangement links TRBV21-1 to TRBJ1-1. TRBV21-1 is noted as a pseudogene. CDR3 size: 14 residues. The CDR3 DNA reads TGTGCCAGCAGCAGTGAGGCATTCCGACGTCCAGCTTTCTTT. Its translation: CASSSEAFRRPAFF.

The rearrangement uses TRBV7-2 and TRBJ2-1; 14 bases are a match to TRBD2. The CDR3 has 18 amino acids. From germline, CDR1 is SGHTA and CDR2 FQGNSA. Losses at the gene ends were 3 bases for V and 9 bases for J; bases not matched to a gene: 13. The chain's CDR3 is CASSLWTSGGPAWREQFF. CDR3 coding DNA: TGTGCCAGCAGCTTGTGGACTAGCGGGGGGCCCGCGTGGCGTGAGCAGTTCTTC.

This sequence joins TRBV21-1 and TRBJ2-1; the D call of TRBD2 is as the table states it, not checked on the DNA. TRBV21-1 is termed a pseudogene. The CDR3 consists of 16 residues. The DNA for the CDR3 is TGTGCCAGCAGGGAACCGGGAGGTCTCCCGGCCGGTGAGCAGTTCTTC. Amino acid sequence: CASREPGGLPAGEQFF.

Written as DNA, the CDR3 is TGTGCCAGCAGCTCCACCGCCGGGACCATTAATGAAAAACTGTTTTTT. The encoded protein is CASSSTAGTINEKLFF. V is TRBV11-2 and J is TRBJ1-4; maybe TRBD1 (5 bases). This CDR3 region has 16 residues. Germline V lookup: CDR1 SGHAT, CDR2 FQNNGV. Trimming removed 4 bases at V and 4 bases at J, with 16 bases between.

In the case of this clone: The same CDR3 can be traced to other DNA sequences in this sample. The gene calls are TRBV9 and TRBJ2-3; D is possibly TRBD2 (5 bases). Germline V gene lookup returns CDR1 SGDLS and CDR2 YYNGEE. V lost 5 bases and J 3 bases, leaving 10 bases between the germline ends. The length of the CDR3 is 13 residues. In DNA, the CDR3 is TGTGCCAGCAGTCGTCTAGCAACAGATACGCAGTATTTT. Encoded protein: CASSRLATDTQYF.

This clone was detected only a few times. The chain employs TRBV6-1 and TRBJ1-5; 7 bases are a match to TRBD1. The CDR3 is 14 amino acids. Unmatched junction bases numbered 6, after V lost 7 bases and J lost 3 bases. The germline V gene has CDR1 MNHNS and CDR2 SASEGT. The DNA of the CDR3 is TGTGCCAGCATTCCTGGACAGGCCAATCAGCCCCAGCATTTT. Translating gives CASIPGQANQPQHF.

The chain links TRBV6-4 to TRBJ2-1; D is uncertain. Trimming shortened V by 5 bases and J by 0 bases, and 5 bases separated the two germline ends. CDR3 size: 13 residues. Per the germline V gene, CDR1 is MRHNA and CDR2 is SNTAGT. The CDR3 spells CASSLSSYNEQFF. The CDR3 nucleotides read TGTGCCAGCAGTCTCAGCTCCTACAATGAGCAGTTCTTC.

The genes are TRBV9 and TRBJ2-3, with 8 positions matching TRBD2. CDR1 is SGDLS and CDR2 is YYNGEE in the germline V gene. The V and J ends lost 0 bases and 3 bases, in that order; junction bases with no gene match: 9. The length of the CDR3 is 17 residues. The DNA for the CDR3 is TGTGCCAGCAGCGTAGACCCCAGCGGGGGAGGTACAGATACGCAGTATTTT. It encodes CASSVDPSGGGTDTQYF.

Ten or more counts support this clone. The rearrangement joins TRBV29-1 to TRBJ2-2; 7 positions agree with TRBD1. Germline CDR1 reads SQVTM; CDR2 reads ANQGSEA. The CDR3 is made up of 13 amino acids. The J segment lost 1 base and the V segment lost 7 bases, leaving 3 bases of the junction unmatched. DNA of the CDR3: TGCAGCGCGGGACAGATGAACACCGGGGAGCTGTTTTTT. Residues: CSAGQMNTGELFF.

Here the CDR3 reads CASSTRKGPGELFF. CDR3 coding DNA: TGTGCCAGCAGCACCAGAAAGGGGCCCGGGGAGCTGTTTTTT. V gene TRBV7-9 combines with J gene TRBJ2-2; tentatively, D is TRBD1 (5 bases). Germline values: CDR1 SEHNR, CDR2 FQNEAQ (reference sequence). The CDR3 loop spans 14 amino acids. Trimming took 5 bases from V and 6 from J, leaving 13 bases between them.

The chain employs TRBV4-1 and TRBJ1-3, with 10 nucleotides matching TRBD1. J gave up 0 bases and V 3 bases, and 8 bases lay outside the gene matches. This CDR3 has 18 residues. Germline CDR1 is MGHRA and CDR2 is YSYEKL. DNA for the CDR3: TGCGCCAGCAGCCACCTGACGGGACAGGGGTTCTCTGGAAACACCATATATTTT. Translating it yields CASSHLTGQGFSGNTIYF.

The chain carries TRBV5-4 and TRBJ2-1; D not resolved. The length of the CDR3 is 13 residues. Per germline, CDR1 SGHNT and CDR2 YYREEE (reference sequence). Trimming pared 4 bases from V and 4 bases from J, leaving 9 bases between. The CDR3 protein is CASSPDLYNEQFF. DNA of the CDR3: TGTGCCAGCAGCCCTGACTTATACAATGAGCAGTTCTTC.